The rows below give T cell receptor beta chains drawn from one sample of a study of immune evolution from preneoplasia to lung adenocarcinoma. Some clones are missing from TCRdb's copy, which holds only in-frame ones; the method was immunoSEQ multiplex PCR. Of more than 8,000 clones in the sample, approximately 80% were seen once. The material sequenced was FFPE lung adenocarcinoma in situ tissue. These receptor sequences come from a person aged 65-85 years with lung adenocarcinoma. CDR3s include the opening cysteine and the closing phenylalanine or tryptophan. D genes are given only for firm matches. The size entry is marked missing in some rows and otherwise reads once, few, many or a size class.

CDR3 length,clone size,V gene,J gene,D gene,CDR3 protein,CDR3 DNA
16,-,TRBV9,TRBJ2-7,TRBD1,CASSVGTLTGGEEQYF,TGTGCCAGCAGCGTAGGTACCCTAACAGGGGGCGAAGAGCAGTACTTC
17,-,TRBV4-1,TRBJ2-5,-,CASRQIVGGGAFQTQYF,TGCGCCAGCAGACAGATCGTGGGAGGGGGGGCCTTTCAGACCCAGTACTTC
11,once,TRBV2,TRBJ2-7,-,CASRGGSEQYF,TGTGCCAGCAGGGGCGGTTCCGAGCAGTACTTC
13,-,TRBV7-2,TRBJ2-7,-,CASSSGRKYEQYF,TGTGCCAGCAGCTCCGGACGGAAGTACGAGCAGTACTTC
15,-,TRBV11-2,TRBJ2-1,TRBD2,CASSNGLAANNEQFF,TGTGCCAGCAGCAACGGACTAGCGGCTAACAATGAGCAGTTCTTC
16,-,TRBV2,TRBJ2-5,-,CASSEAATPSIETQYF,TGTGCCAGCAGTGAAGCAGCCACCCCCTCCATAGAGACCCAGTACTTC
13,-,TRBV11-2,TRBJ1-6,-,CASSPEQGSPLHF,TGTGCCAGCAGCCCGGAACAGGGTTCACCCCTCCACTTT
15,-,TRBV4-2,TRBJ2-7,TRBD2,CASSPPGLAGVEQYF,TGTGCCAGCAGCCCACCGGGACTAGCGGGAGTTGAGCAGTACTTC
13,-,TRBV7-3,TRBJ2-3,-,CASSPQGGDTQYF,TGTGCCAGCAGCCCCCAGGGCGGGGATACGCAGTATTTT
12,-,TRBV6-1,TRBJ1-4,TRBD1,CAGTGVNEKLFF,TGTGCCGGAACAGGGGTAAATGAAAAACTGTTTTTT
15,-,TRBV19,TRBJ1-5,-,CASKNVNLNNQPQHF,TGTGCCAGTAAAAACGTCAACTTGAACAATCAGCCCCAGCATTTT
11,once,TRBV19,TRBJ2-7,TRBD1,CVPGQGNEQYF,TGTGTCCCGGGACAGGGGAACGAGCAGTACTTC
15,-,TRBV19,TRBJ2-3,TRBD2,CASIGAGAGADTQYF,TGTGCCAGTATAGGAGCGGGAGCGGGCGCAGATACGCAGTATTTT
15,few,TRBV6-5,TRBJ1-1,-,CASSSPTWSGTEAFF,TGTGCCAGCAGTTCCCCTACATGGTCAGGCACTGAAGCTTTCTTT
13,-,TRBV6-6,TRBJ1-1,-,CASSYSKFAEAFF,TGTGCCAGCAGTTACTCGAAATTCGCTGAAGCTTTCTTT
15,few,TRBV5-6,TRBJ2-2,TRBD2,CASSPRDYRTGELFF,TGTGCCAGCAGCCCCCGGGACTACCGGACCGGGGAGCTGTTTTTT
16,-,TRBV2,TRBJ2-5,TRBD1,CASKRTQGAAQETQYF,TGTGCCAGCAAAAGAACACAGGGGGCCGCGCAAGAGACCCAGTACTTC
13,-,TRBV5-1,TRBJ2-5,-,CASSSGPQETQYF,TGCGCCAGCAGCTCAGGGCCACAAGAGACCCAGTACTTC
17,-,TRBV7-2,TRBJ2-6,-,CASSFVRFLSGANVLTF,TGTGCCAGCAGCTTTGTTCGGTTTCTCTCTGGGGCCAACGTCCTGACTTTC
13,once,TRBV14,TRBJ2-5,-,CASSQSVWETQYF,TGTGCCAGCAGCCAGTCGGTCTGGGAGACCCAGTACTTC
15,-,TRBV18,TRBJ1-5,-,CASSPEGYSNQPQHF,TGTGCCAGCTCACCAGAAGGATATAGCAATCAGCCCCAGCATTTT
14,-,TRBV5-1,TRBJ1-2,TRBD1,CASSSGQVNYGYTF,TGCGCCAGCAGTTCCGGACAGGTTAACTATGGCTACACCTTC
13,-,TRBV11-2,TRBJ2-3,TRBD2,CASSLWGGETQYF,TGTGCCAGCAGCTTATGGGGGGGGGAAACGCAGTATTTT
14,few,TRBV28,TRBJ1-1,TRBD1,CASSAEDREREAFF,TGTGCCAGCAGTGCCGAGGACAGGGAGCGTGAAGCTTTCTTT
14,-,TRBV19,TRBJ2-2,-,CASSITGSTGELFF,TGTGCCAGTAGTATAACCGGGAGCACCGGGGAGCTGTTTTTT
15,once,TRBV30,TRBJ2-3,TRBD2,CAWSVGAGGTDTQYF,TGTGCCTGGAGTGTGGGAGCGGGGGGGACAGATACGCAGTATTTT
15,few,TRBV15,TRBJ2-3,TRBD2,CATSRLRLASDTQYF,TGTGCCACCAGCAGGCTTAGACTAGCCTCAGATACGCAGTATTTT
10,-,TRBV28,TRBJ1-2,-,CATKYYGYTF,TGTGCCACCAAATACTATGGCTACACCTTC
15,-,TRBV4-1,TRBJ2-3,-,CASSQVYGATDTQYF,TGCGCCAGCAGCCAAGTTTACGGGGCCACAGATACGCAGTATTTT
13,-,TRBV11-2,TRBJ2-3,-,CASSFDSTDTQYF,TGTGCCAGCAGCTTTGACAGCACAGATACGCAGTATTTT
15,-,TRBV5-6,TRBJ1-5,-,CASSLGGFRNQPQHF,TGTGCCAGCAGCTTAGGAGGGTTTAGGAATCAGCCCCAGCATTTT
12,-,TRBV6-5,TRBJ2-7,TRBD2,CASRGGSYEQYF,TGTGCCAGCAGGGGGGGGAGCTACGAGCAGTACTTC
13,-,TRBV6-1,TRBJ1-2,-,CASSAGTLGGYTF,TGTGCCAGCAGTGCCGGGACCCTCGGGGGCTACACCTTC
13,-,TRBV11-2,TRBJ2-7,TRBD2,CASSPGASGQQYF,TGTGCCAGCAGCCCTGGGGCTAGCGGGCAGCAGTACTTC
16,-,TRBV12-5,TRBJ2-7,TRBD1,CASGLVLGQGGHEQYF,TGTGCTAGTGGTTTGGTACTGGGACAGGGAGGGCACGAGCAGTACTTC
16,once,TRBV2,TRBJ2-7,-,CASSVGLGLRFAEQYF,TGTGCCAGCAGTGTTGGTTTGGGACTCCGTTTCGCCGAGCAGTACTTC
15,few,TRBV7-8,TRBJ1-5,-,CASSLRGEGNQPQHF,TGTGCCAGCAGCTTACGGGGGGAAGGCAATCAGCCCCAGCATTTT
16,-,TRBV5-6,TRBJ2-1,-,CASSPPSGSSYNEQFF,TGTGCCAGCAGCCCCCCGAGCGGCAGCTCCTACAATGAGCAGTTCTTC
16,-,TRBV11-2,TRBJ2-2,TRBD2,CASSFTSGRNTGELFF,TGTGCCAGCAGCTTTACTAGCGGGAGAAACACCGGGGAGCTGTTTTTT
13,-,TRBV29-1,TRBJ2-7,TRBD1,CSVLGQANYEQYF,TGCAGCGTTCTCGGACAGGCCAACTACGAGCAGTACTTC
13,-,TRBV9,TRBJ2-2,-,CASSYDGTGELFF,TGTGCCAGCAGCTACGACGGCACCGGGGAGCTGTTTTTT
17,-,TRBV5-6,TRBJ2-7,-,CASSFVAGGSPTHEQYF,TGTGCCAGCAGCTTCGTGGCAGGCGGCAGTCCAACTCACGAGCAGTACTTC